These 29 T cell receptor beta chains were all obtained from the same sample, sequenced in a study of T cell responses to AZD1222 COVID-19 vaccine. Libraries were prepared by immunoSEQ multiplex PCR; TCRdb keeps only in-frame clonotypes and omits some of them. The sample includes about 150,000 clones, roughly 91% seen only once; the top ten take less than 2%. The sample here was peripheral blood, taken 28 days after the second AZD1222 dose. These receptor sequences come from an adult who received the AZD1222 COVID-19 vaccine.

This clone was seen a single time. This chain joins TRBV5-1 and TRBJ1-1; possibly TRBD1 for D (5 bases). CDR3 length equals 15 residues. V lost 0 bases and J 4 bases, leaving 13 bases between the germline ends. Germline CDR1 and CDR2: SGHRS and YFSETQ. CDR3 sequence: CASSLERGGITEAFF. The CDR3, as DNA: TGCGCCAGCAGCTTGGAGAGGGGTGGGATCACTGAAGCTTTCTTT. Full variable domain (outside the CDR3, taken from reference TRBV5-1 and TRBJ1-1): KAGVTQTPRYLIKTRGQQVTLSCSPISGHRSVSWYQQTPGQGLQFLFEYFSETQRNKGNFPGRFSGRQFSNSRSEMNVSTLELGDSALYLCASSLERGGITEAFFGQGTRLTVV.

The CDR3 coding sequence is TGTGCCAGCAGCTTCACAGGGGGCGCTGGAAACACCATATATTTT. Translated, it gives CASSFTGGAGNTIYF. The chain links TRBV12-1 to TRBJ1-3; TRBD1, as called in the table, went unchecked against the DNA. TRBV12-1 is a pseudogene segment. This CDR3 contains 15 residues.

The chain combines TRBV15 with TRBJ1-6; D is unclear. V lost 1 base and J lost 9, with 13 bases in between. Germline loops: CDR1 LNHNV, CDR2 YYDKDF (reference sequence). The CDR3 length is 15 residues. As DNA, the CDR3 is TGTGCCACCAGCAGAGGGTCGCCCACCGGTTCACCCCTCCACTTT. Protein: CATSRGSPTGSPLHF.

The chain links TRBV6-4 to TRBJ2-2; 10 bases map to TRBD2. The CDR3 loop spans 15 amino acids. Germline CDR1 and CDR2: MRHNA and SNTAGT. The J segment lost 4 bases and the V segment lost 8 bases, leaving 7 bases of the junction unmatched. The CDR3 bases are TGTGCCAGCGCTAGCGGGAGCTTCGGCACCGGGGAGCTGTTTTTT. Residues: CASASGSFGTGELFF.

The chain has TRBV27 and TRBJ2-5, with 8 bases aligning to TRBD1. CDR1 MNHEY and CDR2 SMNVEV come from the germline V gene (reference sequence). The J segment lost 7 bases and the V segment lost 5 bases, leaving 9 bases of the junction unmatched. This CDR3 spans 14 amino acids. The CDR3 region is CASSQDRARGTQYF. DNA for the CDR3: TGTGCCAGCAGTCAGGACAGGGCTAGGGGGACCCAGTACTTC.

The V and J genes are TRBV12-5 and TRBJ2-3; 7 bases are a match to TRBD2. The length of the CDR3 is 13 residues. Unmatched junction bases numbered 3, after V lost 5 bases and J lost 4 bases. The germline gives CDR1 LGHNT, CDR2 FRNRAP. The CDR3 protein is CASGELAPDTQYF. Written as DNA, the CDR3 is TGTGCTAGTGGTGAACTAGCGCCAGATACGCAGTATTTT.

The chain has TRBV3-1 (or the pseudogene TRBV3-2) and TRBJ2-1; D is perhaps TRBD2 (6 bases). This CDR3 region has 17 residues. Germline values: CDR1 LGHDT, CDR2 YNNKEL (reference sequence). Trimming took off 8 bases at V and 1 base at J, with 21 bases between the two ends. CDR3 DNA sequence: TGTGCCAGCCAGAGCTCCACGGGAGCCCGGTCCTACAATGAGCAGTTCTTC. Its protein is CASQSSTGARSYNEQFF.

The chain couples TRBV19 to TRBJ1-2; no definite D call. Per germline, CDR1 LNHDA and CDR2 SQIVND (reference sequence). This CDR3 comprises 11 residues. With 8 bases removed from V and 7 bases from J, the gap between germline ends came to 11 bases. The CDR3 region is CASENWGGYTF. The CDR3, as DNA: TGTGCCAGTGAGAATTGGGGTGGCTACACCTTC.

V usage is TRBV7-9 and J usage is TRBJ1-1; 7 bases align to TRBD1. Germline V gives CDR1 SEHNR, CDR2 FQNEAQ (reference sequence). The length of the CDR3 is 16 residues. V lost 6 bases and J lost 2; bases outside the gene matches: 12. The CDR3 coding sequence is TGTGCCAGCAGTATTCCAAAAGGGGGCGGAAACACTGAAGCTTTCTTT. This encodes CASSIPKGGGNTEAFF.

The chain joins TRBV18 to TRBJ1-1, with a possible D match to TRBD1 (5 bases). The CDR3 contains 16 residues. Germline loops: CDR1 KGHSH, CDR2 LQKENI. Between the trimmed V and J ends, which lost 2 bases and 0 bases, there was a span of 13 bases. As DNA, the CDR3 is TGTGCCAGCTCACCAAGGGCAGGGCTTATGAACACTGAAGCTTTCTTT. It encodes CASSPRAGLMNTEAFF.

The chain is built from TRBV6-5 and TRBJ1-1; tentatively, D is TRBD1 (6 bases). Germline values: CDR1 MNHEY, CDR2 SVGAGI. The CDR3 is 16 residues long. Trimming shortened V by 2 bases and J by 0 bases, and 13 bases separated the two germline ends. The DNA of the CDR3 is TGTGCCAGCAGTTACGGGGGGGCTCATATGAACACTGAAGCTTTCTTT. Translated, it gives CASSYGGAHMNTEAFF.

This clone is a singleton in its sample. The rearrangement uses TRBV6-5 and TRBJ2-5, with 10 bases that match TRBD1. CDR3 length equals 14 residues. The V gene end was trimmed by 10 bases and the J gene end by 4 bases; junction bases not matched to a gene: 9. The germline CDR1 and CDR2 sequences are MNHEY and SVGAGI. This CDR3 reads CATNRDRGGETQYF. CDR3 nucleotides: TGTGCCACCAACCGGGACAGGGGCGGAGAGACCCAGTACTTC.

V gene TRBV5-1 combines with J gene TRBJ1-1, with 10 bases identical to TRBD1. The junction had 8 bases not matched to a gene; V was cut back by 2 bases and J by 4 bases. The CDR3 covers 16 residues. In germline, CDR1 is SGHRS, CDR2 YFSETQ. The CDR3: CASSLPGTGVRTEAFF. The CDR3 DNA follows: TGCGCCAGCAGCTTACCCGGGACAGGGGTTCGCACTGAAGCTTTCTTT.

The V gene is TRBV5-1, the J gene TRBJ2-5; 8 nucleotides align to TRBD2. This CDR3 contains 16 residues. CDR1 is SGHRS, CDR2 YFSETQ, per germline. Trimming cost V 2 bases and J 5 bases; bases outside gene matches: 11. The CDR3 sequence is CASSFFAGRAGETQYF. CDR3 bases: TGCGCCAGCAGCTTCTTTGCCGGGAGGGCCGGGGAGACCCAGTACTTC.

The chain couples TRBV3-1 (or the pseudogene TRBV3-2) to TRBJ2-7; 7 bases align to TRBD2. The CDR3 sequence is 15 residues long. In germline, CDR1 is LGHDT, CDR2 YNNKEL (reference sequence). Unmatched junction bases numbered 5, after V lost 1 base and J lost 2 bases. The CDR3 protein is CASSQGLAATYEQYF. The CDR3 DNA follows: TGTGCCAGCAGCCAAGGGCTAGCGGCTACCTACGAGCAGTACTTC.

This clone was counted once. The rearrangement joins TRBV3-1 (or the pseudogene TRBV3-2) to TRBJ1-1; D not resolved. V gave up 6 bases and J gave up 0 bases, with 14 bases separating them. CDR1 and CDR2 (germline): LGHDT, YNNKEL (reference sequence). The CDR3 is 15 amino acids. The DNA for the CDR3 is TGTGCCAGCAGGGATCTACAGATCCTGAACACTGAAGCTTTCTTT. Encoded protein: CASRDLQILNTEAFF.

The chain employs TRBV6-6 and TRBJ1-4; D unclear. Deletions cut 6 bases from V and 6 bases from J, with 11 bases between. CDR3 length: 13 amino acids. CDR1 and CDR2 (germline): MNHNY, SVGAGI (reference sequence). CDR3 in amino acids: CASRPREDEKLFF. The CDR3 DNA reads as TGTGCCAGCAGACCACGGGAGGATGAAAAACTGTTTTTT.

The rearrangement links TRBV18 to TRBJ1-5; 8 bases are a match to TRBD1. CDR3 length: 16 residues. V shed 2 bases and J 3 bases; nucleotides not matched to a gene: 6. CDR1 is KGHSH and CDR2 is LQKENI in the germline V gene. DNA of the CDR3: TGTGCCAGCTCACCATTCCGACAGGGGTACAATCAGCCCCAGCATTTT. It translates to CASSPFRQGYNQPQHF.

CDR3 sequence: CASSQERGVINEQFF. The CDR3 DNA is TGTGCCAGCAGCCAAGAACGGGGGGTCATTAATGAGCAGTTCTTC. The rearrangement links TRBV14 to TRBJ2-1; 7 nucleotides align to TRBD2. The germline V gene encodes CDR1 SGHDN and CDR2 FVKESK. This CDR3 comprises 15 residues. J was trimmed by 7 bases and V by 0 bases; bases with no gene match: 6.

This chain links TRBV27 with TRBJ1-1; D is uncertain. The CDR3 sequence is 15 residues long. Germline CDR1 reads MNHEY; CDR2 reads SMNVEV (reference sequence). Trimming cost V 5 bases and J 4 bases, with 17 bases left between them. CDR3 in amino acids: CASSPVSKGSTEAFF. The CDR3 bases are TGTGCCAGCAGTCCCGTGTCGAAGGGAAGCACTGAAGCTTTCTTT.

V is TRBV6-1 and J is TRBJ1-1; 7 nucleotides match TRBD1. CDR3 size: 15 residues. Germline V gene data show CDR1 as MNHNS and CDR2 as SASEGT. V gave up 1 base and J gave up 11 bases; unmatched junction bases: 13. Written as DNA, the CDR3 is TGTGCCAGCAGTGAAGAGAAGAACAGGGGAGTTTGGGCTTTCTTT. This encodes CASSEEKNRGVWAFF.

The rearrangement links TRBV27 to TRBJ1-1; D gene unclear. From germline, CDR1 is MNHEY and CDR2 SMNVEV (reference sequence). V was clipped by 5 bases and J by 8 bases, with 15 bases between them. CDR3 size: 13 residues. This chain's CDR3 is CASSLRPSVEAFF. CDR3 coding DNA: TGTGCCAGCAGTCTTAGGCCTAGCGTGGAAGCTTTCTTT.

The gene calls are TRBV5-6 and TRBJ1-2; weak D call: TRBD1 (6 bases). V was pared by 4 bases and J by 4 bases, with 17 bases between. Germline CDR1 and CDR2: SGHDT and YYEEEE. The CDR3 covers 15 residues. The CDR3, as DNA: TGTGCCAGCAGCCGGACGGGGGGCCGGGGCTATGGCTACACCTTC. Residues: CASSRTGGRGYGYTF.

The chain has TRBV4-1 and TRBJ1-5, with D unresolved. The germline V gene has CDR1 MGHRA and CDR2 YSYEKL. The CDR3 loop spans 15 amino acids. Between the trimmed V and J ends, which lost 1 base and 0 bases, there was a span of 7 bases. In DNA form, the CDR3 reads TGCGCCAGCAGCCAAGTACCGCTTAGCAATCAGCCCCAGCATTTT. Encoded protein: CASSQVPLSNQPQHF.

The chain combines TRBV20-1 with TRBJ2-7, with TRBD2 matching 9 bases. The CDR3 sequence is 14 residues long. From germline, CDR1 is DFQATT and CDR2 SNEGSKA (reference sequence). J gave up 13 bases and V 3 bases, and 16 bases lay outside the gene matches. CDR3 nucleotide sequence: TGCAGTGCTAGTGGGGTTGTGGCGGGAGGGCCCTCTTACTTC. Translated, it gives CSASGVVAGGPSYF.

CDR3 DNA sequence: TGTGCCAGCAGTTTAGGGGAAACTAGGGGCTACACCTTC. It yields the protein CASSLGETRGYTF. The rearrangement joins TRBV12-3 or TRBV12-4 to TRBJ1-2; D not resolved. The length of the CDR3 is 13 residues. Trimming shortened V by 1 base and J by 8 bases, and 11 bases separated the two germline ends.

The V and J genes are TRBV5-1 and TRBJ1-1; TRBD1 matches at 9 bases. V dropped 4 bases and J dropped 4; count of bases not matched to a gene: 5. This CDR3 comprises 14 residues. CDR1 and CDR2 (germline): SGHRS, YFSETQ. CDR3 nucleotide sequence: TGCGCCAGCAGCGTGGGACAGGGCGGCACTGAAGCTTTCTTT. Protein: CASSVGQGGTEAFF.

Only a few counts were recorded for this clone. The CDR3 region has the DNA TGTGCCAGCAGCTTAAAAGCGGGGGGTATATATGAGCAGTTCTTC. This codes for CASSLKAGGIYEQFF. This sequence joins TRBV7-3 and TRBJ2-1; 9 bases are a match to TRBD2. The CDR3 consists of 15 residues. The germline V gene encodes CDR1 SGHTA and CDR2 FQGTGA. With 1 base clipped from V and 8 bases from J, the junction kept 6 bases outside the gene matches.

The rearrangement joins TRBV2 to TRBJ1-5, with D unclear. This CDR3 contains 13 residues. Per the germline V gene, CDR1 is SNHLY and CDR2 is FYNNEI. Trimming took off 0 bases at V and 5 bases at J, with 5 bases between the two ends. In nucleotides, the CDR3 is TGTGCCAGCAGTGAAGCAGAGTATCAGCCCCAGCATTTT. Its translation is CASSEAEYQPQHF.